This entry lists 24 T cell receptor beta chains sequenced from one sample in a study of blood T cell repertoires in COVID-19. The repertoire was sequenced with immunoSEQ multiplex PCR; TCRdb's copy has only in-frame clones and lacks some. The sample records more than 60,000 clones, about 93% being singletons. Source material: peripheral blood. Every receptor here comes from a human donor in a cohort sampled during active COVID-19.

The CDR3 sequence: CGCRTEAYEQYF. CDR3 sequence (DNA): TGTGGATGCCGTACTGAAGCCTACGAGCAGTACTTC. The V and J genes are TRBV6-5 and TRBJ2-7; D is unclear. The CDR3 runs 12 residues. Germline CDR1 MNHEY, CDR2 SVGAGI.

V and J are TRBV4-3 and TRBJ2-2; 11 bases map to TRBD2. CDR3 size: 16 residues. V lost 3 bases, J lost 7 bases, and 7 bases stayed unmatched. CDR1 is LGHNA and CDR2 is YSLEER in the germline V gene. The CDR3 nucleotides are TGCGCCAGCAGCCATCCAGGACTAGCGGGTGGCGGGGAGCTGTTTTTT. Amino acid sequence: CASSHPGLAGGGELFF.

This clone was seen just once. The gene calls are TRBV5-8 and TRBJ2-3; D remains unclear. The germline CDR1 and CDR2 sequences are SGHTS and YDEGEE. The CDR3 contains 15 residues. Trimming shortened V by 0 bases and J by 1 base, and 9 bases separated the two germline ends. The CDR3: CASSLGIRGTDTQYF. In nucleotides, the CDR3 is TGTGCCAGCAGCTTGGGTATCCGGGGCACAGATACGCAGTATTTT.

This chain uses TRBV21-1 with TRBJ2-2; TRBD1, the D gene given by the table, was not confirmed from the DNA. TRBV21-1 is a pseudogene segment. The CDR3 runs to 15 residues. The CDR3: CASRTTGWNTGELFF. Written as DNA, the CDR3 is TGTGCCAGCAGGACGACAGGGTGGAACACCGGGGAGCTGTTTTTT.

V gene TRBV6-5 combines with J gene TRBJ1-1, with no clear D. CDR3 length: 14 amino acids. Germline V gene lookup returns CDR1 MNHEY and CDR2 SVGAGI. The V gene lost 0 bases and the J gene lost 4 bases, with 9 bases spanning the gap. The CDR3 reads CASSYSRVGTEAFF. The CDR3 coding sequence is TGTGCCAGCAGTTACTCTCGGGTCGGCACTGAAGCTTTCTTT.

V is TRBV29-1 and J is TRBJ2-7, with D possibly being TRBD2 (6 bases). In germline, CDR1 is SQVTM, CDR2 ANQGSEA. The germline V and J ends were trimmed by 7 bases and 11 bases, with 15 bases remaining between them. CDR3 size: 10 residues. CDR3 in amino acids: CSAGGEEEYF. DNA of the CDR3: TGCAGCGCCGGCGGGGAGGAGGAGTACTTC.

CDR3 DNA sequence: TGTGCCAGCAGTTACTCTCCGGGACAGGAGAAGTACTTC. This codes for CASSYSPGQEKYF. The chain recombines TRBV6-2 or TRBV6-3 with TRBJ2-7, with 8 bases that match TRBD1. Per germline, CDR1 MNHEY and CDR2 SVGEGT. The J segment lost 11 bases and the V segment lost 0 bases, leaving 6 bases of the junction unmatched. This CDR3 spans 13 amino acids.

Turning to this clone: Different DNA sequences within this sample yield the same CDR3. The CDR3 loop reads CASSYSGTGVYEQYF. In DNA form, the CDR3 reads TGTGCCAGCAGTTACTCGGGGACAGGGGTGTACGAGCAGTACTTC. This sequence joins TRBV6-5 and TRBJ2-7, with 10 bases matching TRBD1. The germline gives CDR1 MNHEY, CDR2 SVGAGI. The V gene end was trimmed by 0 bases and the J gene end by 4 bases; junction bases not matched to a gene: 3. The CDR3 has 15 amino acids.

The CDR3 spells CASSPGTSVPGELFF. CDR3 sequence (DNA): TGTGCCAGCAGCCCCGGGACTAGCGTACCCGGGGAGCTGTTTTTT. V is TRBV3-1 (or the pseudogene TRBV3-2) and J is TRBJ2-2; TRBD2 aligns across 10 bases. This CDR3 is 15 amino acids long. With 4 bases clipped from V and 6 bases from J, the junction kept 5 bases outside the gene matches. CDR1 and CDR2 (germline): LGHDT, YNNKEL (reference sequence).

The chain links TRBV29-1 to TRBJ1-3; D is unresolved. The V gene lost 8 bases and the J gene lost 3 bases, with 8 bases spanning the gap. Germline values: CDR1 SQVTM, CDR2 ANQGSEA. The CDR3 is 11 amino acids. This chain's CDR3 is CSFLSGNTIYF. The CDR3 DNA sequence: TGCAGCTTCCTGAGTGGAAACACCATATATTTT.

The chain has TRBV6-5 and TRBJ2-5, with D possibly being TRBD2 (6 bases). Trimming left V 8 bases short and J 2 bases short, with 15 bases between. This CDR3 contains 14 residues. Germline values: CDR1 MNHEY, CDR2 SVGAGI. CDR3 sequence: CASGVGSGQETQYF. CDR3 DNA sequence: TGTGCCAGCGGAGTAGGGAGCGGGCAAGAGACCCAGTACTTC.

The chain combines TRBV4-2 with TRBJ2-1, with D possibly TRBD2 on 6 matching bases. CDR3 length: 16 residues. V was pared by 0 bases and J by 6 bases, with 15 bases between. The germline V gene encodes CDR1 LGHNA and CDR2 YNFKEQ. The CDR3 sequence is CASSQDRAGASNEQFF. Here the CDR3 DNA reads TGTGCCAGCAGCCAAGATAGAGCGGGTGCTTCCAATGAGCAGTTCTTC.

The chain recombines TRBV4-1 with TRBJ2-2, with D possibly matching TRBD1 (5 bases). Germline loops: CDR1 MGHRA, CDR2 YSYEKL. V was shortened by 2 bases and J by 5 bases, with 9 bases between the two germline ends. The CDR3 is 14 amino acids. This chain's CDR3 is CASSQPGLTGELFF. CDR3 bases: TGCGCCAGCAGCCAACCAGGGCTGACCGGGGAGCTGTTTTTT.

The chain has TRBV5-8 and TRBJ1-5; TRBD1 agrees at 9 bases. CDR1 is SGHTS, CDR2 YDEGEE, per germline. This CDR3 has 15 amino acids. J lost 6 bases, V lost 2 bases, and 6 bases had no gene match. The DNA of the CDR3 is TGTGCCAGCAGCTTAAGGACAGGGGCGGTTCAGCCCCAGCATTTT. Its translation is CASSLRTGAVQPQHF.

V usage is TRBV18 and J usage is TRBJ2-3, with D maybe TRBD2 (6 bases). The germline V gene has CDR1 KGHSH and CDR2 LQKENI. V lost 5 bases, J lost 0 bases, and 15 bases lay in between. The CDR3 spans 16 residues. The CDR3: CASSTSWTTSTDTQYF. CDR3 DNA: TGTGCCAGCTCAACCAGCTGGACTACTAGCACAGATACGCAGTATTTT.

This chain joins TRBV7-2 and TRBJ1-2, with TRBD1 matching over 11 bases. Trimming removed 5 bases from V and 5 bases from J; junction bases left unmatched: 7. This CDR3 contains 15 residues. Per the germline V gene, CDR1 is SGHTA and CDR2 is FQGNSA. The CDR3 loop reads CASSAGQGAGYGYTF. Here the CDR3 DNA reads TGTGCCAGCAGCGCCGGACAGGGGGCCGGGTATGGCTACACCTTC.

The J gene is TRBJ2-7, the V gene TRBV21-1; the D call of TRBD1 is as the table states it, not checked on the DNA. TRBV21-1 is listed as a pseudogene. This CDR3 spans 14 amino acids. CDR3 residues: CASSKKNSPYEQYF. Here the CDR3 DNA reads TGTGCCAGCAGCAAAAAAAACAGCCCCTACGAGCAGTACTTC.

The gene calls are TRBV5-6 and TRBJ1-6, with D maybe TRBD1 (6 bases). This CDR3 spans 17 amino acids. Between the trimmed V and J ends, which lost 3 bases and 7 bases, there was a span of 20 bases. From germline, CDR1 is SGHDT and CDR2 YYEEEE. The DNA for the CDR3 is TGTGCCAGCAGCTGGGACGCGGGGGGCAGGAGGAATTCACCCCTCCACTTT. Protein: CASSWDAGGRRNSPLHF.

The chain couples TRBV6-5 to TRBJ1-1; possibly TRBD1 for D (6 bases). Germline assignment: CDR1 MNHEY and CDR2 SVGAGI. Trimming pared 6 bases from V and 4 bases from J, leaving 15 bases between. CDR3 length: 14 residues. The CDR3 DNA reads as TGTGCCAGCAGCTCCACAGGGAGGGTCACTGAAGCTTTCTTT. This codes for CASSSTGRVTEAFF.

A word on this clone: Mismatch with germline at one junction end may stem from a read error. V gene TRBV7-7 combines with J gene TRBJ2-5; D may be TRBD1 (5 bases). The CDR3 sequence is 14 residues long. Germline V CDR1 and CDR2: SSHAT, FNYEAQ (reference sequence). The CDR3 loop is CASSLAAGSETQYF. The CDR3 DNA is TGTGCTAGCAGCTTAGCTGCAGGGTCAGAGACCCAGTACTTC.

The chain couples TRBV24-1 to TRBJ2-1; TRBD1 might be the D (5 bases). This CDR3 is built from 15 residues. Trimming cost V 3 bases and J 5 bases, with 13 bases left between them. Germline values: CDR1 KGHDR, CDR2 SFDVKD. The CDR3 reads CATSDRNRLNNEQFF. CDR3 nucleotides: TGTGCCACCAGTGATCGAAACAGGTTGAACAATGAGCAGTTCTTC.

In DNA form, the CDR3 reads TGTGCCAGCTCAACAATGACAGGGGCTGACGGCTACACCTTC. Translation: CASSTMTGADGYTF. The V gene is TRBV18, the J gene TRBJ1-2; 8 bases match TRBD1. The J segment lost 8 bases and the V segment lost 5 bases, leaving 10 bases of the junction unmatched. This CDR3 contains 14 residues. Looked up from germline, CDR1 is KGHSH and CDR2 is LQKENI. Looking up the rest from reference TRBV18 and TRBJ1-2 gives the full variable domain: NAGVMQNPRHLVRRRGQEARLRCSPMKGHSHVYWYRQLPEEGLKFMVYLQKENIIDESGMPKERFSAEFPKEGPSILRIQQVVRGDSAAYFCASSTMTGADGYTFGSGTRLTVV.

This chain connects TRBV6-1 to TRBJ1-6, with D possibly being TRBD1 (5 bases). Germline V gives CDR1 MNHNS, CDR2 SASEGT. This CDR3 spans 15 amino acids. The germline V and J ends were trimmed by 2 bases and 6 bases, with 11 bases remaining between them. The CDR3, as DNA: TGTGCCAGCAGTGAAAGGCAGGGTCCTAATTCACCCCTCCACTTT. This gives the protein CASSERQGPNSPLHF.

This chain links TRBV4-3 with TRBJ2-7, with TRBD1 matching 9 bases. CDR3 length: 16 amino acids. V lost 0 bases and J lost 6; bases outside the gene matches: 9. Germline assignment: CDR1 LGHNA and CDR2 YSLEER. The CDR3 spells CASSQDSGQGLSEQYF. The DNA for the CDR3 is TGCGCCAGCAGCCAAGATAGTGGACAGGGGTTGTCCGAGCAGTACTTC.